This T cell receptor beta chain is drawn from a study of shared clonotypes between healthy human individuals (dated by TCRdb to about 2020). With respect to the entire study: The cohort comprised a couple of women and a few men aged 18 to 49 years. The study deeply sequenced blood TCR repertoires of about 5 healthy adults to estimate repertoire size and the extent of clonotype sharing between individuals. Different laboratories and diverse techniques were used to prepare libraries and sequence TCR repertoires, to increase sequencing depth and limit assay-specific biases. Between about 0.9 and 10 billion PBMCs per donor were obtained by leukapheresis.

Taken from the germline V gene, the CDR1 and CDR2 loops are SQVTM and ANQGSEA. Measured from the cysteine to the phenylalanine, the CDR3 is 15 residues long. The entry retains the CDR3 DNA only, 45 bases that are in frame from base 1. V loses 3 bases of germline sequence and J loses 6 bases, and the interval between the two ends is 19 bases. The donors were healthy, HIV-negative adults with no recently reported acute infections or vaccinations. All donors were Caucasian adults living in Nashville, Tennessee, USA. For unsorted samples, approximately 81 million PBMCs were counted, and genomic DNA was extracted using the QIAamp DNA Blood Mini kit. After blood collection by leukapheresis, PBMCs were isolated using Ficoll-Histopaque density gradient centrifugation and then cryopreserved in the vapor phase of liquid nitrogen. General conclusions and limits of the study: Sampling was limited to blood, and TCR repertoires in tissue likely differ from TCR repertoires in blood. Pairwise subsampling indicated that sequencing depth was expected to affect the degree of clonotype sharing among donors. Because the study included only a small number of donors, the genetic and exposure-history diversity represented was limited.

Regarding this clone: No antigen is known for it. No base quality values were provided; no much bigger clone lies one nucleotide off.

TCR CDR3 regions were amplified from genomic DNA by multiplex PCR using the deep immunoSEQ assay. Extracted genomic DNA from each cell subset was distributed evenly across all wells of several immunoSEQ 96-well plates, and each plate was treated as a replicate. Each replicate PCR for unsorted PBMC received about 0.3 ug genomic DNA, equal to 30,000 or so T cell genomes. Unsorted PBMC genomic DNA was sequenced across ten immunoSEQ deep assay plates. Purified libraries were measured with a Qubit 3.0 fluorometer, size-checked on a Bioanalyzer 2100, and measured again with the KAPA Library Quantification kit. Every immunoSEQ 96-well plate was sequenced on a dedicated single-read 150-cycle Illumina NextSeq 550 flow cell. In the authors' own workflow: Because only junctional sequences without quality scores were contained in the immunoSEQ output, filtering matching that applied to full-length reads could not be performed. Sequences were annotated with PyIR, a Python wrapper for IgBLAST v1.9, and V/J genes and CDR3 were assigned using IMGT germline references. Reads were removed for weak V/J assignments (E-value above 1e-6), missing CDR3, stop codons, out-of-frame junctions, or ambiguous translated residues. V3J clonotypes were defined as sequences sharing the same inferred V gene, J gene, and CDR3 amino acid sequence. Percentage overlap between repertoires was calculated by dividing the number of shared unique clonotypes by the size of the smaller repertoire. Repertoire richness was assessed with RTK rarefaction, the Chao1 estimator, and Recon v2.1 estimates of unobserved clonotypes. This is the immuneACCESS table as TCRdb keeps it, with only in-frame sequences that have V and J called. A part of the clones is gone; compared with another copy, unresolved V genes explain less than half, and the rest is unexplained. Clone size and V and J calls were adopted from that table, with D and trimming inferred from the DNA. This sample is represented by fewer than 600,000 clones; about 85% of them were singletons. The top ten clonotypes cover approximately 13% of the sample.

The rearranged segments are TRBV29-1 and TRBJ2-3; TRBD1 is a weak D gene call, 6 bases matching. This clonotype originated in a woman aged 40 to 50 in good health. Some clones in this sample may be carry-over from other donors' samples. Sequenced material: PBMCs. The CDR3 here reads CSVDLSTGNVDTQYF. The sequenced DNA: TGCAGCGTTGATCTAAGTACAGGGAACGTTGATACGCAGTATTTT.